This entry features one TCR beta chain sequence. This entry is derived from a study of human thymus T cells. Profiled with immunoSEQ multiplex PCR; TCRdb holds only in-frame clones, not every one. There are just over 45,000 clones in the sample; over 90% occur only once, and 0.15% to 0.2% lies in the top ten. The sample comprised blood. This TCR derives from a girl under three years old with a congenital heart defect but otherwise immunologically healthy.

This CDR3 is CASSLPGTYEQYF. CDR3 DNA sequence: TGCGCCAGCAGCTTACCAGGAACCTACGAGCAGTACTTC. The chain is built from TRBV5-1 and TRBJ2-7; D unresolved. Trimming removed 2 bases at V and 2 bases at J, with 8 bases between. This CDR3 comprises 13 residues. Germline CDR1 is SGHRS and CDR2 is YFSETQ. Full variable domain (missing parts from reference TRBV5-1 and TRBJ2-7): KAGVTQTPRYLIKTRGQQVTLSCSPISGHRSVSWYQQTPGQGLQFLFEYFSETQRNKGNFPGRFSGRQFSNSRSEMNVSTLELGDSALYLCASSLPGTYEQYFGPGTRLTVT.